One sample yielded the 17 T cell receptor beta chains listed below, sequenced in a study of neurological immune-mediated disorders. In TCRdb, the 5' RACE reads were re-called with MiXCR into one record per CDR3 protein. The repertoire consists of 55,000 to 65,000 distinct CDR3 sequences, with under 4.5% occurring once and the leading ten covering under 4%. Material for sequencing was PBMCs. All receptors derive from a woman aged 25 to 39 with multiple sclerosis.

This clonotype has a count of ten or more. Written as DNA, the CDR3 is TGTGCCAGCAGTGAGAGTTACAATGAGCAGTTCTTC. This gives the protein CASSESYNEQFF. V and J are TRBV2 and TRBJ2-1; D uncertain. V lost 3 bases and J lost 4, with 4 bases in between. CDR3 length: 12 amino acids. Germline V gene sequence: CDR1 SNHLY, CDR2 FYNNEI.

This clonotype has a count of ten or more. This chain joins TRBV20-1 and TRBJ2-3, with TRBD2 matching 7 bases. Germline-derived CDR1 and CDR2 are DFQATT and SNEGSKA (reference sequence). V lost 1 base to trimming and J lost 4 bases; unmatched junction nucleotides: 11. The CDR3 contains 16 residues. DNA for the CDR3: TGCAGTGCTAGAGGGAGGGGCGGCCTAGCGGCAGATACGCAGTATTTT. Encoded protein: CSARGRGGLAADTQYF.

This clonotype has at least ten counts. The chain carries TRBV28 and TRBJ2-5; the D is unclear. This CDR3 comprises 12 residues. Deletions cut 3 bases from V and 4 bases from J, with 6 bases between. Germline lookup yields CDR1 MDHEN and CDR2 SYDVKM. CDR3 amino acids: CASSFQRETQYF. DNA for the CDR3: TGTGCCAGCAGTTTCCAAAGAGAGACCCAGTACTTC.

This clonotype was counted at least ten times. The chain employs TRBV20-1 and TRBJ2-5; D uncertain. The CDR3 length is 16 residues. CDR1 and CDR2 from the germline V gene are DFQATT and SNEGSKA (reference sequence). V lost 5 bases to trimming and J lost 7 bases, with 26 bases between them. CDR3 residues: CSAPLRDTPDWGTQYF. CDR3 in DNA: TGCAGTGCTCCCCTTAGAGACACGCCAGATTGGGGGACCCAGTACTTC.

This clonotype was counted many times. The CDR3 spells CSARMTSGRGGFSYEQYF. The CDR3 region has the DNA TGCAGTGCTAGGATGACTAGCGGGAGGGGGGGGTTCTCCTACGAGCAGTACTTC. V is TRBV20-1 and J is TRBJ2-7, with 14 nucleotides matching TRBD2. The ends lost 3 bases at V and 0 bases at J; junction bases unmatched: 10. CDR3 length: 18 amino acids. The V gene's germline CDR1 is DFQATT and CDR2 SNEGSKA (reference sequence).

This clonotype was observed a handful of times. V is TRBV19 and J is TRBJ2-5; weak D call: TRBD1 (5 bases). The CDR3 sequence is 13 residues long. CDR1 and CDR2 (germline): LNHDA, SQIVND (reference sequence). Between the trimmed V and J ends, which lost 5 bases and 4 bases, there was a span of 11 bases. CDR3: CASSSLQGETQYF. CDR3 coding DNA: TGTGCCAGTAGTTCTCTTCAGGGAGAGACCCAGTACTTC. Complete variable domain (other parts from reference TRBV19 and TRBJ2-5): DGGITQSPKYLFRKEGQNVTLSCEQNLNHDAMYWYRQDPGQGLRLIYYSQIVNDFQKGDIAEGYSVSREKKESFPLTVTSAQKNPTAFYLCASSSLQGETQYFGPGTRLLVL.

Ten or more counts support this clonotype. The chain has TRBV7-2 and TRBJ1-1; D not certain. This CDR3 spans 12 amino acids. V was shortened by 1 base and J by 8 bases, with 8 bases between the two germline ends. Germline V gene lookup returns CDR1 SGHTA and CDR2 FQGNSA. The CDR3 loop reads CASSLEIGEAFF. For the CDR3, the DNA is TGTGCCAGCAGCTTAGAAATTGGAGAAGCTTTCTTT.

A few counts support this clonotype. A much larger clone differs by one base, so this may be a read error. The chain couples TRBV29-1 to TRBJ2-4; either TRBD1 or TRBD2 may supply D (7 bases each). V dropped 6 bases and J dropped 10 bases, with 22 bases sitting between them. CDR1 is SQVTM and CDR2 is ANQGSEA in the germline V gene. The CDR3 is 14 amino acids. The CDR3 nucleotides read TGCAGCGTGGGAGGGGGACAGTCGGCGGAAATTCAGTACTTC. Its protein is CSVGGGQSAEIQYF.

At least ten counts were recorded for this clonotype. V is TRBV30 and J is TRBJ2-2, with a tentative D call TRBD1 (6 bases). Germline V gene lookup returns CDR1 GTSNPN and CDR2 SVGIG (reference sequence). The CDR3 covers 15 residues. V was shortened by 6 bases and J by 0 bases, with 14 bases between the two germline ends. CDR3 sequence: CACPEGGANTGELFF. As DNA, the CDR3 is TGTGCCTGTCCAGAAGGGGGAGCGAACACCGGGGAGCTGTTTTTT.

In regard to this clonotype: This sequence may be a read error, since a much larger clone differs from it by one base. The V call is TRBV5-1, the J call TRBJ2-7; a weak D match, TRBD1 (6 bases). The CDR3 length is 15 residues. V was pared by 4 bases and J by 0 bases, with 14 bases between. The V gene's germline CDR1 is SGHRS and CDR2 YFSETQ. The CDR3 coding sequence is TGCGCCAGCAGCCCCAAGGACAGTATCTCCTACGAGCAGTACTTC. Translating gives CASSPKDSISYEQYF.

The sample holds many counts of this clonotype. The chain uses TRBV6-4 and TRBJ2-2, with D perhaps TRBD1 (5 bases). V was pared by 11 bases and J by 0 bases, with 16 bases between. The CDR3 is made up of 15 amino acids. Per germline, CDR1 MRHNA and CDR2 SNTAGT. The CDR3 coding sequence is TGTGCCTGCCTAACAGGTCACCCGAACACCGGGGAGCTGTTTTTT. It codes for CACLTGHPNTGELFF.

To note about this clonotype: A read error is possible here, since a much larger clone lies one base away. The J gene is TRBJ2-1, the V gene TRBV9; a possible D gene is TRBD2 (5 bases). Trimming removed 1 base at V and 1 base at J, with 15 bases between. CDR1 is SGDLS and CDR2 is YYNGEE in the germline V gene. The length of the CDR3 is 17 residues. DNA of the CDR3: TGTGCCAGCAGCGTAACCCTCCTAGCAGAATCCTACAATGAGCAGTTCTTC. This gives the protein CASSVTLLAESYNEQFF.

This clonotype has a count of ten or more. Compared with germline, one end of the junction differs, possibly owing to a read error. The chain combines TRBV6-4 with TRBJ1-6; 7 bases agree with TRBD1. Germline CDR1 reads MRHNA; CDR2 reads SNTAGT. CDR3 length equals 14 residues. CDR3 amino acids: CASSKYRGNSPLNF. CDR3 in DNA: TGTGCCAGCAGTAAATACAGGGGTAATTCACCCCTCAACTTT.

At least ten counts were recorded for this clonotype. The V gene is TRBV20-1, the J gene TRBJ1-5; D ambiguous. This CDR3 is 12 amino acids long. Deletions cut 1 base from V and 2 bases from J, with 3 bases between. CDR1 and CDR2 from the germline V gene are DFQATT and SNEGSKA (reference sequence). CDR3 protein: CSARGGNQPQHF. CDR3 DNA sequence: TGCAGTGCTAGAGGGGGCAATCAGCCCCAGCATTTT.

This clonotype occurred a few times. V is TRBV20-1 and J is TRBJ1-5, with D maybe TRBD1 (5 bases). The CDR3 is made up of 15 amino acids. The germline V and J ends were trimmed by 3 bases and 3 bases, with 15 bases remaining between them. From germline, CDR1 is DFQATT and CDR2 SNEGSKA (reference sequence). The CDR3 region has the DNA TGCAGTGCTAGTTCGGCCAGGGTGGTCAATCAGCCCCAGCATTTT. Its translation: CSASSARVVNQPQHF.

This clonotype was seen at least ten times. The chain recombines TRBV15 with TRBJ1-6; 8 nucleotides agree with TRBD1. The CDR3 consists of 15 residues. Germline-derived CDR1 and CDR2 are LNHNV and YYDKDF (reference sequence). J gave up 8 bases and V 4 bases, and 7 bases lay outside the gene matches. As DNA, the CDR3 is TGTGCCACCAGCACCCAGGGGGCCGGAGATTCACCCCTCCACTTT. Its translation: CATSTQGAGDSPLHF. Using reference TRBV15 and TRBJ1-6 for the parts outside the CDR3, the full variable domain is DAMVIQNPRYQVTQFGKPVTLSCSQTLNHNVMYWYQQKSSQAPKLLFHYYDKDFNNEADTPDNFQSRRPNTSFCFLDIRSPGLGDTAMYLCATSTQGAGDSPLHFGNGTRLTVT.

This clonotype was recorded many times. The chain carries TRBV12-3 or TRBV12-4 and TRBJ2-1; 9 bases line up with TRBD2. This CDR3 is built from 15 residues. J was trimmed by 4 bases and V by 5 bases; bases with no gene match: 6. The CDR3, as DNA: TGTGCCAGCAGTGAGACTAGCGGCAAATACAATGAGCAGTTCTTC. This translates into CASSETSGKYNEQFF.